This T cell receptor (beta chain) was profiled in a study of blood T cell repertoires in COVID-19 (dated by TCRdb to the early 2020s). About the investigation overall: Samples covering the acute and convalescent phases of COVID-19 were provided by collaborators in the United States, Italy and Spain. The repertoires were made available in a free public database intended to serve as a resource for research on the immune response to SARS-CoV-2. The material from the prospective study consisted of cDNA or gDNA derived from T cells, B-cell-depleted T cells, or PBMCs. Samples came from the ongoing ImmuneRACE study (first 160 participants) plus 1,254 subjects from 6 global collaborators. Where available, HLA class I and class II types were obtained from metadata supplied by the sample provider rather than from assay-based typing. The dataset comprised deeply sampled blood TCRbeta repertoires from subjects exposed to, actively infected with, or recovered from COVID-19. Sample metadata almost always included a de-identified subject ID, COVID-19 status, age in years and sex. Summary of the overall study and its limitations: The amount of clinical and demographic metadata varied by source and participant and was provided uncurated.

Each collaborating institution followed its own protocols to collect whole blood in K2EDTA tubes. For TCRbeta analysis, collaborators shipped samples as frozen whole blood, isolated PBMCs, or DNA extracted from either of those sample types. Points on this clone: Its antigen is currently not known. Base qualities are missing; no much larger clone stands one base away.

The CDR3 sequence holds 13 residues, the cysteine and phenylalanine included. Only CDR3 DNA remains: 39 bases, in frame from the first base. V sheds 1 base and J sheds 10 bases, leaving 10 bases between their ends. TCRbeta CDR3 regions were amplified from genomic DNA by means of the immunoSEQ Assay, a bias-controlled multiplex PCR. The source study handled its data this way. Nucleated cell counts per sample were estimated from amplification of reference gene primers within the assay. Sequence reads were collapsed and filtered to measure the absolute abundance of every unique TCRbeta CDR3 rearrangement. For each sample, productive Simpson clonality was calculated as the square root of Simpson's diversity index across productive rearrangements. What TCRdb holds here is the immuneACCESS table cut down to in-frame rearrangements. Part of the clones is not present; checked against another copy, under half of the missing clones reflect an unresolved V gene, and the others are unexplained. From that table come the V and J calls and clone size; the DNA was used to work out D and trimming. This sample gives roughly 150,000 clones in total; about nine tenths of them show up just once. About 2.5% of the sample is in the top ten clones.

The receptor comes from a woman in her sixties or seventies with acute or convalescent COVID-19. The chain was built from TRBV12-3 or TRBV12-4 and TRBJ1-4, and perhaps TRBD1 as D gene, on 5 matching bases. Specimen: peripheral blood. Here is the DNA: TGTGCCAGCAGTTTAGACGCGGGGCGAAAACTGTTTTTT. It specifies CASSLDAGRKLFF.